Each of the 9 T cell receptor beta chains below was sequenced from the same sample in a study of blood T cell repertoires in COVID-19. The table came from immunoSEQ multiplex PCR; TCRdb's copy has only in-frame clones and leaves some out. The table has more than 55,000 clones, about nine tenths seen once. Source material: peripheral blood. The receptors derive from a woman older than 75 with acute or convalescent COVID-19.

This clone has only one observation. This chain links TRBV27 with TRBJ1-5; weak D call: TRBD1 (6 bases). The V and J ends lost 6 bases and 1 base respectively, with 13 bases between them. Germline values: CDR1 MNHEY, CDR2 SMNVEV (reference sequence). The CDR3 is 15 residues long. CDR3 in amino acids: CASSPWTESNQPQHF. CDR3 DNA sequence: TGTGCCAGCAGCCCCTGGACAGAGAGCAATCAGCCCCAGCATTTT.

This rearrangement joins TRBV5-1 to TRBJ1-1; D gene ambiguous. CDR1 SGHRS and CDR2 YFSETQ come from the germline V gene. V gave up 1 base and J gave up 7 bases, with 8 bases separating them. This CDR3 is 12 amino acids long. The CDR3 sequence: CASSLTRNEAFF. The DNA for the CDR3 is TGCGCCAGCAGCTTGACGAGGAATGAAGCTTTCTTT.

The J gene is TRBJ2-3, the V gene TRBV19; weak D call: TRBD1 (5 bases). Germline loops: CDR1 LNHDA, CDR2 SQIVND (reference sequence). The V gene lost 6 bases and the J gene lost 7 bases, with 14 bases spanning the gap. The CDR3 spans 13 residues. CDR3 in amino acids: CASSEGAANTQYF. The CDR3 DNA reads TGTGCCAGTAGCGAAGGGGCAGCGAATACGCAGTATTTT. The whole variable domain, filled in from reference TRBV19 and TRBJ2-3, reads DGGITQSPKYLFRKEGQNVTLSCEQNLNHDAMYWYRQDPGQGLRLIYYSQIVNDFQKGDIAEGYSVSREKKESFPLTVTSAQKNPTAFYLCASSEGAANTQYFGPGTRLTVL.

The chain couples TRBV5-1 to TRBJ2-3; possibly TRBD2 for D (6 bases). V was trimmed by 1 base and J by 1 base, leaving 10 bases between them. The CDR3 runs 15 residues. The germline V gene encodes CDR1 SGHRS and CDR2 YFSETQ. This CDR3 reads CASSLRLEGTDTQYF. DNA of the CDR3: TGCGCCAGCAGCTTGCGACTAGAAGGCACAGATACGCAGTATTTT.

The chain employs TRBV14 and TRBJ1-1; D is unresolved. Trimming cost V 2 bases and J 7 bases, with 11 bases left between them. CDR1 and CDR2 (germline): SGHDN, FVKESK. This CDR3 has 13 residues. The CDR3 DNA reads as TGTGCCAGCAGCCAATTTTGGGCCGGTGAAGCTTTCTTT. It translates to CASSQFWAGEAFF.

The chain uses TRBV6-2 or TRBV6-3 and TRBJ2-3, with TRBD1 identical over 8 bases. This CDR3 has 15 amino acids. CDR1 and CDR2 from the germline V gene are MNHEY and SVGEGT. With 2 bases clipped from V and 2 bases from J, the junction kept 3 bases outside the gene matches. CDR3 sequence: CASSYRTGITDTQYF. The DNA for the CDR3 is TGTGCCAGCAGTTACCGGACAGGGATCACAGATACGCAGTATTTT.

The chain links TRBV7-3 to TRBJ2-2; TRBD2 aligns across 13 bases. The V and J ends lost 5 bases and 0 bases, in that order; junction bases with no gene match: 6. CDR3 size: 18 residues. Germline V gene data show CDR1 as SGHTA and CDR2 as FQGTGA. The chain's CDR3 is CASSRGLAGATNTGELFF. The CDR3 bases are TGTGCCAGCAGCCGTGGACTAGCGGGGGCCACGAACACCGGGGAGCTGTTTTTT.

This clone was seen just once. The chain recombines TRBV18 with TRBJ2-6; no reliable D call. The V and J ends lost 4 bases and 0 bases respectively, with 10 bases between them. CDR3 length equals 16 residues. The germline gives CDR1 KGHSH, CDR2 LQKENI. Written as DNA, the CDR3 is TGTGCCAGCTCACTCAATACACACTCTGGGGCCAACGTCCTGACTTTC. Amino acids: CASSLNTHSGANVLTF.

The V gene is TRBV6-5, the J gene TRBJ2-3, with TRBD2 matching over 7 bases. The CDR3 covers 13 residues. The V gene end was trimmed by 10 bases and the J gene end by 2 bases; junction bases not matched to a gene: 6. Per the germline V gene, CDR1 is MNHEY and CDR2 is SVGAGI. In DNA form, the CDR3 reads TGTGCCATCAAAAGCGGGATCACAGATACGCAGTATTTT. As protein: CAIKSGITDTQYF.